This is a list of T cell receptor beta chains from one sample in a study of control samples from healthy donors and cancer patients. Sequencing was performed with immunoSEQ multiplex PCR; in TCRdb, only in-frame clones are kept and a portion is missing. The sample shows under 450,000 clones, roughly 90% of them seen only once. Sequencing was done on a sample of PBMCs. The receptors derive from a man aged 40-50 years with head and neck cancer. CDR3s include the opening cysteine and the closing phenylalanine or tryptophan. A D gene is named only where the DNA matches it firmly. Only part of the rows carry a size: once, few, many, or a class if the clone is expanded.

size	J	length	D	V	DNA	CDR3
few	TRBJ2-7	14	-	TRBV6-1	TGTGCCAGCAGTGAACGGAGCAGCACCTACGAGCAGTACTTC	CASSERSSTYEQYF
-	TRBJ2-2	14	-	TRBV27	TGTGCCAGCAGGCCCACGTGGGGAACCGGGGAGCTGTTTTTT	CASRPTWGTGELFF
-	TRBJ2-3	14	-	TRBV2	TGTGCCAGCAGTGGTCGGAGGGGGACAGATACGCAGTATTTT	CASSGRRGTDTQYF
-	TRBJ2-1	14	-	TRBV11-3	TGTGCCAGCAGCTCACGGCCTGGCGGGAATGAGCAGTTCTTC	CASSSRPGGNEQFF
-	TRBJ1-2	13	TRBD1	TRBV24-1	TGTGCCACCAGTGACAGGGGGCAATATGGCTACACCTTC	CATSDRGQYGYTF
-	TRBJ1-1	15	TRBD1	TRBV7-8	TGTGCCAGCAGACTAGAGACAGGGCGGTGGACTGAAGCTTTCTTT	CASRLETGRWTEAFF
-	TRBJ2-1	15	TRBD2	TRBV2	TGTGCCAGCCCGGGACTAGCGGGGACCTACAATGAGCAGTTCTTC	CASPGLAGTYNEQFF
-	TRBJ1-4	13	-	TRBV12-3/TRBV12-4	TGTGCCAGCAGCCAGTTGACTAATGAAAAACTGTTTTTT	CASSQLTNEKLFF
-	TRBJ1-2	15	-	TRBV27	TGTGCCAGCAGTTTGAAGGGACACGGCAGGGATGGCTACACCTTC	CASSLKGHGRDGYTF
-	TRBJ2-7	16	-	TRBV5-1	TGCGCCAGCAGCTTGGGGCAGGGTAACGAAGACTACGAGCAGTACTTC	CASSLGQGNEDYEQYF
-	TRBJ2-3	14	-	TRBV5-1	TGCGCCAGCAGTTGGAGACCGGCTACAGATACGCAGTATTTT	CASSWRPATDTQYF
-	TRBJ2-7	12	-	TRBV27	TGTGCCAGCAGTTTATCAGGGCTCGAGCAGTACTTC	CASSLSGLEQYF
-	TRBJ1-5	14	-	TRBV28	TGTGCCAGCGGGCAGGGTAGGTATAATCAGCCCCAGCATTTT	CASGQGRYNQPQHF
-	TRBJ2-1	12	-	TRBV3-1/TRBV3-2	TGTGCCAGCAGCTATGGGGGGAATGAGCAGTTCTTC	CASSYGGNEQFF
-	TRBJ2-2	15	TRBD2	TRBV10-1	TGCGCCAGCAGTGAACTAGCGGGGGGCACCGGGGAGCTGTTTTTT	CASSELAGGTGELFF